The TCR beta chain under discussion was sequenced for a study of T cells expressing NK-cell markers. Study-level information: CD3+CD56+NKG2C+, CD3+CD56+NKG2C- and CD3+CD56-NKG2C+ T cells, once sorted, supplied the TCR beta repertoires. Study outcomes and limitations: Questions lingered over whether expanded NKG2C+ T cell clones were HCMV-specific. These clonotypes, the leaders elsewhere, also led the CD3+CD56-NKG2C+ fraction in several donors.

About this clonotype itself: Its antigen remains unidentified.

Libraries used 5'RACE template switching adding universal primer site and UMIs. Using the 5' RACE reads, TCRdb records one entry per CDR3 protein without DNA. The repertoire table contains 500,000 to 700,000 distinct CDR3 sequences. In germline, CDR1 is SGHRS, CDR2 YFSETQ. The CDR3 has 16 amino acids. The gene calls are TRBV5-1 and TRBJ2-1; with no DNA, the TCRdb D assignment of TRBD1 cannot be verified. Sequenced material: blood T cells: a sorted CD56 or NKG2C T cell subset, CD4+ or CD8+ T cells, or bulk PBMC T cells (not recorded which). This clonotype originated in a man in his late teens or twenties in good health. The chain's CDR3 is CASSLFRDGLYNEQFF. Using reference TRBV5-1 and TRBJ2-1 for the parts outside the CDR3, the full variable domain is KAGVTQTPRYLIKTRGQQVTLSCSPISGHRSVSWYQQTPGQGLQFLFEYFSETQRNKGNFPGRFSGRQFSNSRSEMNVSTLELGDSALYLCASSLFRDGLYNEQFFGPGTRLTVL.